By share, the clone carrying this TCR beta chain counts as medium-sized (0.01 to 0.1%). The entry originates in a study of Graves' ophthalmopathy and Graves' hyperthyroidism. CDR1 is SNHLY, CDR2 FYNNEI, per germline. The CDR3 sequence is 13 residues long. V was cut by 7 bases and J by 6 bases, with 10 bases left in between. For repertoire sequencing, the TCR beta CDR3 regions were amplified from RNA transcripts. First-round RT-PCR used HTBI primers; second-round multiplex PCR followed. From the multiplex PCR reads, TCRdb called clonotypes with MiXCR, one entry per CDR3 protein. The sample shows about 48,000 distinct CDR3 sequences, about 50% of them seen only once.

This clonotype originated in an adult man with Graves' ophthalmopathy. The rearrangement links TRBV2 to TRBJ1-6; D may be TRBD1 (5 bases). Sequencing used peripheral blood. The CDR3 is CASTGDFNSPLHF. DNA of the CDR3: TGTGCCAGCACTGGGGACTTTAATTCACCCCTCCACTTT. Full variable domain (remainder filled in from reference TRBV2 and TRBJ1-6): EPEVTQTPSHQVTQMGQEVILRCVPISNHLYFYWYRQILGQKVEFLVSFYNNEISEKSEIFDDQFSVERPDGSNFTLKIRSTKLEDSAMYFCASTGDFNSPLHFGNGTRLTVT.